One sample yielded the 2 T cell receptor beta chains listed below, sequenced in a study of human T cells and chemical hapten exposure. As to time point: patch test 1, 2 weeks after DPC sensitization. Treatment in this sample: therapeutic diphenylcyclopropenone sensitization with weekly scalp DPC. Each CDR3 protein gets one entry after TCRdb re-called the RACE reads with MiXCR. The sample has 55,000 to 85,000 distinct CDR3 sequences; over 7.5% are singletons. The sequencing used whole blood, collected in connection with sensitization to the hapten diphenylcyclopropenone (DPC). The receptors were sampled from a middle-aged woman with alopecia areata. Some clones in this sample may be carry-over from other donors' samples.

In this sample, this clonotype turned up many times. The chain recombines TRBV20-1 with TRBJ2-7, with D tentatively TRBD1 or TRBD2 (5 bases each). CDR1 and CDR2 (germline): DFQATT, SNEGSKA (reference sequence). The CDR3 totals 12 residues. V lost 3 bases to trimming and J lost 9 bases, with 15 bases between them. For the CDR3, the DNA is TGCAGTGCTAGGTGGGGGTCTATAGCGCAGTACTTC. It encodes CSARWGSIAQYF.

The sample holds one count of this clonotype. This may be a read error: a much more frequent sequence differs by one nucleotide. The chain employs TRBV20-1 and TRBJ2-1, with TRBD2 identical over 12 bases. The J call may be mistaken, given a closer DNA end match to TRBJ2-7. This CDR3 comprises 18 residues. Germline V gene lookup returns CDR1 DFQATT and CDR2 SNEGSKA (reference sequence). CDR3 residues: CSASGLAGRVSSYNEQYF. The CDR3, as DNA: TGCAGTGCTAGTGGACTAGCGGGGCGCGTGAGCTCCTACAATGAGCAGTACTTC.